The 27 T cell receptor beta chains below come from one sample, sequenced in a study of CD8+CD57+ T cells in acquired aplastic anemia. The template for TCR beta VDJ and CDR3 sequence profiling was genomic DNA. TCRdb analysed the reads with MiXCR anew, one entry per CDR3 protein. Counted here are around 130,000 distinct CDR3 sequences, around 50% occurring once; the ten biggest clones make up 2% to 3%. Input material: sorted CD4+, CD8+, or CD8+CD57+ T cells (not recorded which) from PBMCs. These TCRs come from a human donor in good health, serving as a control.

The V gene is TRBV29-1, the J gene TRBJ2-3; D unresolved. Germline assignment: CDR1 SQVTM and CDR2 ANQGSEA. CDR3 size: 11 residues. Trimming took 7 bases from V and 6 from J, leaving 11 bases between them. CDR3 in amino acids: CSGGAIDTQYF. The CDR3 nucleotides read TGCAGCGGCGGTGCTATTGATACGCAGTATTTT.

This clonotype came up many times. This sequence joins TRBV7-6 and TRBJ2-1, with TRBD2 matching 8 bases. Germline V gene lookup returns CDR1 SGHVS and CDR2 FNYEAQ. The CDR3 has 14 amino acids. The V segment lost 3 bases and the J segment 8 bases; nucleotides outside the gene matches: 6. This CDR3 is CASSFELAAYEQFF. CDR3 nucleotides: TGTGCCAGCAGCTTCGAACTAGCGGCCTATGAGCAGTTCTTC.

About this clonotype itself: It may be a read error: a sequence one base away is much more abundant. This chain links TRBV12-3 or TRBV12-4 with TRBJ1-6; maybe TRBD1 (5 bases). V was cut by 7 bases and J by 1 base, with 20 bases left in between. CDR3 length: 18 residues. CDR3 region: CASTQALGVGSYNSPLHF. The CDR3 region has the DNA TGTGCCAGCACCCAAGCTTTGGGGGTGGGATCCTATAATTCACCCCTCCACTTT.

This CDR3 is CASSQPLAGGGETQYF. The CDR3 bases are TGTGCCAGCAGCCAACCCTTAGCGGGGGGCGGGGAGACCCAGTACTTC. V gene TRBV7-2 combines with J gene TRBJ2-5; TRBD2 agrees at 10 bases. With V trimmed by 5 bases and J by 5 bases, 11 bases remained unmatched. The CDR3 is made up of 16 amino acids. Germline V gives CDR1 SGHTA, CDR2 FQGNSA.

The chain is built from TRBV7-6 and TRBJ1-1; weak D call: TRBD1 (6 bases). Germline V lookup: CDR1 SGHVS, CDR2 FNYEAQ. There are 15 residues in the CDR3. Deletions cut 5 bases from V and 2 bases from J, with 15 bases between. CDR3: CASSLGGSGNTEAFF. The CDR3, as DNA: TGTGCCAGCAGCCTAGGGGGGTCAGGAAACACTGAAGCTTTCTTT.

The chain is built from TRBV29-1 and TRBJ1-3; D is unclear. The CDR3 is 13 residues long. CDR1 is SQVTM, CDR2 ANQGSEA, per germline. Trimming removed 6 bases from V and 8 bases from J, with 17 bases in between. CDR3: CSVDQYPPDTIYF. CDR3 nucleotide sequence: TGCAGCGTGGACCAGTACCCCCCAGACACCATATATTTT.

In its sample, this clonotype was seen once. V usage is TRBV15 and J usage is TRBJ1-6, with D possibly matching TRBD1 (5 bases). The ends were cut back, 3 bases at V and 8 bases at J, with 11 bases in the middle. This CDR3 is 14 amino acids long. CDR1 is LNHNV, CDR2 YYDKDF, per germline (reference sequence). CDR3 protein: CATSSGQGDSPLHF. DNA for the CDR3: TGTGCCACCAGCAGCGGGCAGGGCGATTCACCCCTCCACTTT.

This clonotype has more than one count but fewer than ten. This chain joins TRBV15 and TRBJ2-7; TRBD2 matches 7 bases. The CDR3 is 14 residues long. J lost 7 bases, V lost 0 bases, and 6 bases had no gene match. The germline gives CDR1 LNHNV, CDR2 YYDKDF (reference sequence). The CDR3 loop reads CATSRDWGRVEQYF. The CDR3 nucleotides read TGTGCCACCAGCAGAGATTGGGGGAGGGTTGAGCAGTACTTC.

This clonotype was picked up a small number of times. V and J are TRBV10-3 and TRBJ2-7; D remains ambiguous. The CDR3 extends over 14 amino acids. The V gene lost 4 bases and the J gene lost 3 bases, with 13 bases spanning the gap. Germline CDR1 reads ENHRY; CDR2 reads SYGVKD. The CDR3 loop is CAISAPTSSYEQYF. The CDR3 DNA follows: TGTGCCATCAGTGCTCCTACGAGTAGCTACGAGCAGTACTTC.

With respect to this clonotype: At one of its ends the junction is not consistent with the germline gene, which may arise from a read error. This chain uses TRBV10-3 with TRBJ1-2; no definite D call. The CDR3 totals 15 residues. The germline V gene encodes CDR1 ENHRY and CDR2 SYGVKD. The CDR3 reads CASSLRKNQNVGNTF. CDR3 nucleotides: TGTGCCAGCAGTTTGCGGAAGAACCAAAATGTTGGAAACACCTTC.

The V gene is TRBV6-2 or TRBV6-3, the J gene TRBJ2-3; D is perhaps TRBD1 or TRBD2 (5 bases each). The CDR3 consists of 17 residues. Trimming removed 4 bases from V and 4 bases from J, with 21 bases in between. CDR1 and CDR2 from the germline V gene are MNHEY and SVGEGT. The CDR3 DNA is TGTGCCAGCAGTTTTAATCCTCCGGGACCCCCCGCAGATACGCAGTATTTT. Its translation is CASSFNPPGPPADTQYF.

This chain connects TRBV19 to TRBJ1-1, with D possibly being TRBD1 (5 bases). V shed 1 base and J shed 1 base, with 7 bases lying between them. The germline V gene encodes CDR1 LNHDA and CDR2 SQIVND (reference sequence). The CDR3 runs 14 residues. The CDR3 reads CASSIGGTNTEAFF. CDR3 sequence (DNA): TGTGCCAGTAGTATAGGAGGGACGAACACTGAAGCTTTCTTT.

V and J are TRBV25-1 and TRBJ2-7; D possibly corresponds to TRBD1 (6 bases). The CDR3 totals 14 residues. The V gene lost 3 bases and the J gene lost 3 bases, with 12 bases spanning the gap. Germline CDR1 is MGHDK and CDR2 is SYGVNS. Written as DNA, the CDR3 is TGTGCCAGCAGTGAGGGGGCAGGCTACTACGAGCAGTACTTC. The encoded protein is CASSEGAGYYEQYF.

Only a few counts were recorded for this clonotype. Just one base apart from a much larger clone, this may be a read error. This chain's CDR3 is CASSLALNTGGLFF. The CDR3 coding sequence is TGTGCCAGCAGCTTAGCCCTTAACACCGGGGGGCTGTTTTTT. V and J are TRBV7-2 and TRBJ2-2; the D gene is possibly TRBD2 (6 bases). Germline assignment: CDR1 SGHTA and CDR2 FQGNSA. The CDR3 totals 14 residues.

Concerning this clonotype: A much bigger clone sits one base away, suggesting this may be a read error. This sequence joins TRBV20-1 and TRBJ2-4; 7 bases fit TRBD1. CDR3 length: 15 amino acids. CDR1 is DFQATT, CDR2 SNEGSKA, per germline (reference sequence). CDR3 residues: CGGQGVWEAKNIQYF. DNA for the CDR3: TGCGGTGGGCAGGGGGTTTGGGAAGCCAAAAACATTCAGTACTTC.

A remark on this clonotype: The junction does not match germline at one end; this may be a read error. The V and J genes are TRBV7-2 and TRBJ2-2; 10 bases agree with TRBD2. The CDR3 is made up of 16 amino acids. Per the germline V gene, CDR1 is SGHTA and CDR2 is FQGNSA. The DNA of the CDR3 is TGTGTCAGCGGGTTAGCGGGGGGCCGAGGGACCGGGGAGCTGTTTTTT. The encoded protein is CVSGLAGGRGTGELFF.

Ten or more counts support this clonotype. This sequence joins TRBV13 and TRBJ1-1, with D tentatively TRBD1 (6 bases). Per germline, CDR1 PRHDT and CDR2 FYEKMQ (reference sequence). Trimming stripped 7 bases from V and 4 bases from J, with 16 bases between. The CDR3 extends over 14 amino acids. CDR3 nucleotides: TGTGCCAGCACCTGGCGGGGGGCGAGCACTGAAGCTTTCTTT. Its translation is CASTWRGASTEAFF. The entire variable domain, with the rest obtained from reference TRBV13 and TRBJ1-1, is as follows: AAGVIQSPRHLIKEKRETATLKCYPIPRHDTVYWYQQGPGQDPQFLISFYEKMQSDKGSIPDRFSAQQFSDYHSELNMSSLELGDSALYFCASTWRGASTEAFFGQGTRLTVV.

V and J are TRBV18 and TRBJ1-4; D ambiguous. Trimming shortened V by 0 bases and J by 5 bases, and 10 bases separated the two germline ends. The length of the CDR3 is 15 residues. Looked up from germline, CDR1 is KGHSH and CDR2 is LQKENI. CDR3 sequence: CASSPPNRLNEKLFF. CDR3 coding DNA: TGTGCCAGCTCACCACCCAACAGACTAAATGAAAAACTGTTTTTT.

The chain combines TRBV15 with TRBJ2-3; tentatively, D is TRBD2 (5 bases). The CDR3 spans 17 residues. CDR1 and CDR2 from the germline V gene are LNHNV and YYDKDF (reference sequence). The V end lost 0 bases, the J end lost 8 bases, and 21 bases lay between the germline ends. The CDR3 protein is CATSRDVSGGARATQYF. The CDR3, as DNA: TGTGCCACCAGCAGAGATGTATCTGGAGGAGCGCGGGCTACGCAGTATTTT.

The V call is TRBV15, the J call TRBJ2-1; 9 bases are a match to TRBD2. V was clipped by 0 bases and J by 14 bases; unmatched bases: 11. The V gene's germline CDR1 is LNHNV and CDR2 YYDKDF (reference sequence). This CDR3 is built from 15 residues. This CDR3 is CATSRDASGAQLEFF. The DNA for the CDR3 is TGTGCCACCAGCAGAGATGCTAGCGGGGCGCAACTCGAGTTCTTC.

In this sample, this clonotype turned up many times. This rearrangement joins TRBV25-1 to TRBJ2-7; no clear D. Germline loops: CDR1 MGHDK, CDR2 SYGVNS. CDR3 length: 12 residues. V was pared by 1 base and J by 8 bases, with 9 bases between. The CDR3 loop is CASSESDLQQYF. CDR3 DNA: TGTGCCAGCAGTGAATCTGACCTACAGCAGTACTTC.

V is TRBV20-1 and J is TRBJ1-5, with D unresolved. The germline V gene has CDR1 DFQATT and CDR2 SNEGSKA (reference sequence). CDR3 length equals 17 residues. V was cut by 4 bases and J by 15 bases, with 34 bases left in between. CDR3 region: CSATESTASPSNQPRHF. As DNA, the CDR3 is TGCAGTGCTACCGAGTCGACTGCATCCCCTAGCAATCAGCCTCGGCATTTT.

This clonotype occurred many times. The V call is TRBV9, the J call TRBJ2-3; D not resolved. CDR3 length: 15 residues. V lost 3 bases and J lost 2, with 13 bases in between. In germline, CDR1 is SGDLS, CDR2 YYNGEE. The CDR3 nucleotides read TGTGCCAGCAGCGGCAGCTTTGGGAACACAGATACGCAGTATTTT. Translated: CASSGSFGNTDTQYF.

This clonotype has ten or more counts. The CDR3 sequence: CASRPDRAGGRNTEAFF. The CDR3 nucleotides read TGTGCCAGCAGACCTGACAGGGCTGGGGGAAGGAACACTGAAGCTTTCTTT. The chain joins TRBV12-3 or TRBV12-4 to TRBJ1-1, with 7 bases lining up with TRBD1. V lost 6 bases to trimming and J lost 1 base; unmatched junction nucleotides: 14. The CDR3 sequence is 17 residues long.

The chain uses TRBV10-3 and TRBJ1-2; D might be TRBD1 (5 bases). V was clipped by 0 bases and J by 13 bases, with 15 bases between them. This CDR3 is 13 amino acids long. Germline CDR1 is ENHRY and CDR2 is SYGVKD. The CDR3 protein is CAISESGGEEFTF. As DNA, the CDR3 is TGTGCCATCAGTGAGTCTGGGGGGGAGGAATTCACCTTC.

This clonotype was seen only once. Germline and junction disagree at one end, which may indicate a read error. The rearrangement uses TRBV24-1 and TRBJ1-2, with D possibly TRBD1 on 6 matching bases. This CDR3 comprises 15 residues. The germline CDR1 and CDR2 sequences are KGHDR and SFDVKD. The CDR3 loop is CASSGTNRAHYGYTF. The CDR3 nucleotides are TGTGCCAGCAGTGGAACTAACAGGGCTCACTATGGCTACACCTTC.

The rearrangement joins TRBV6-1 to TRBJ2-3; unclear D gene. The CDR3 has 11 residues. Germline V CDR1 and CDR2: MNHNS, SASEGT. The V and J ends lost 7 bases and 4 bases respectively, with 6 bases between them. The CDR3 sequence: CASIGSDTQYF. In DNA, the CDR3 is TGTGCCAGCATAGGCTCAGATACGCAGTATTTT.